The following is a TCR beta chain sequence with its context. As yet, its antigen is unknown. Distinct nucleotide sequences in the sample also encode this CDR3. This entry comes from a study of shared clonotypes between healthy human individuals. Study-level information: Ranging from 18 to 49 in age, donors were two women and a few men.

The sequencing of unsorted PBMC DNA took place on ten immunoSEQ deep assay plates. The repertoire was sequenced with immunoSEQ multiplex PCR; TCRdb's copy has only in-frame clones and lacks some. The sample lists about 470,000 clones; more than 75% were seen once. For genomic DNA, unsorted samples relied on around 81 million PBMCs. The study, taken as a whole, reports: Limited genetic and exposure-history diversity came from having few donors.

V lost 6 bases, J lost 5 bases, and 7 bases lay in between. The CDR3 sequence is 11 residues long. The V gene's germline CDR1 is DFQATT and CDR2 SNEGSKA (reference sequence). The specimen was PBMCs. The TCR was taken from a woman aged 40 to 50 in good health. Some clones in this sample may be carry-over from other donors' samples. V is TRBV20-1 and J is TRBJ2-2; no firm D call. Written as DNA, the CDR3 is TGCAGTGCGCAAGAGACCGGGGAGCTGTTTTTT. It translates to CSAQETGELFF.